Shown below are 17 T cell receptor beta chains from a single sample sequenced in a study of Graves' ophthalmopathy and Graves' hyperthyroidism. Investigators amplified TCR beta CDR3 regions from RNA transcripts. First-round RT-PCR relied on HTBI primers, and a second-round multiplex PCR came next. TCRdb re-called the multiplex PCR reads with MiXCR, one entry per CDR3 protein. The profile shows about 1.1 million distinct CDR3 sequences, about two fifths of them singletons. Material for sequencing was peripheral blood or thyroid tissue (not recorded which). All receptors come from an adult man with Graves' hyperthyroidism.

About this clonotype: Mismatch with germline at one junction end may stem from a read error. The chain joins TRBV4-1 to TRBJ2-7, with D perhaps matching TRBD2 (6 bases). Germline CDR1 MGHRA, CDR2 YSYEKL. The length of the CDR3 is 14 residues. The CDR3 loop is CASSQERGLYEQYF. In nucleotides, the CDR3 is TGTGCCAGCAGCCAAGAGAGGGGACTCTACGAGCAGTACTTC.

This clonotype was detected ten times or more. The CDR3 sequence: CASSKTVNTEAFF. In DNA, the CDR3 is TGTGCCAGCAGTAAGACAGTGAACACTGAAGCTTTCTTT. The chain combines TRBV12-3 or TRBV12-4 with TRBJ1-1, with D possibly matching TRBD1 (5 bases). The ends were cut back, 5 bases at V and 0 bases at J, with 7 bases in the middle. The length of the CDR3 is 13 residues.

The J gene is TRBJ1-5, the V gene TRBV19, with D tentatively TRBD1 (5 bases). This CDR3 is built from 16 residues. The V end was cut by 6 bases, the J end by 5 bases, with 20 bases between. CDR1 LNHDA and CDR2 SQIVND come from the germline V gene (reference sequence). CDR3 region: CASSSPRHRGDQPQHF. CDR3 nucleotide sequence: TGTGCCAGTAGCAGCCCGAGACACCGGGGGGATCAGCCCCAGCATTTT. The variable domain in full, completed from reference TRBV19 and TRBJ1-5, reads DGGITQSPKYLFRKEGQNVTLSCEQNLNHDAMYWYRQDPGQGLRLIYYSQIVNDFQKGDIAEGYSVSREKKESFPLTVTSAQKNPTAFYLCASSSPRHRGDQPQHFGDGTRLSIL.

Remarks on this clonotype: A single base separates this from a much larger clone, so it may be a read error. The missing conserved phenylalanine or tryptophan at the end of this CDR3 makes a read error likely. For the CDR3, the DNA is TGTGCCAGCAGCCAAGGGACAGGGGATGTCTATGGCTACACCCTC. Its protein is CASSQGTGDVYGYTL. V and J are TRBV4-2 and TRBJ1-2; TRBD1 agrees at 9 bases. The germline gives CDR1 LGHNA, CDR2 YNFKEQ. Trimming took 1 base from V and 4 from J; bases not matched to a gene: 4. The CDR3 is 15 amino acids.

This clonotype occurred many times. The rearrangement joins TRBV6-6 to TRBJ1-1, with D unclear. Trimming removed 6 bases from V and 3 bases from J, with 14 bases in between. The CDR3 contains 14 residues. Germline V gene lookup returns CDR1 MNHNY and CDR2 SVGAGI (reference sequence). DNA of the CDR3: TGTGCCAGCAGAAGGACCGGGGTAGACACTGAAGCTTTCTTT. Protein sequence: CASRRTGVDTEAFF.

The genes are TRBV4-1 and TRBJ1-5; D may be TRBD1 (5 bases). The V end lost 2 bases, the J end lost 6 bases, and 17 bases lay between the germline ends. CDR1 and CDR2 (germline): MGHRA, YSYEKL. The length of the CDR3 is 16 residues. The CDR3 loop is CASSQTGTNGFQPQHF. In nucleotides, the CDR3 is TGCGCCAGCAGCCAAACCGGGACGAACGGGTTTCAGCCCCAGCATTTT.

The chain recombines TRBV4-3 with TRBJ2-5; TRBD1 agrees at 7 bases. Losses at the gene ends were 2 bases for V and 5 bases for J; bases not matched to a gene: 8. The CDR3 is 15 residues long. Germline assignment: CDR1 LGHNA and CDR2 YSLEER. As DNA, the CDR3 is TGCGCCAGCAGCCAACAACAGGGGCCCGGGGAGACCCAGTACTTC. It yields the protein CASSQQQGPGETQYF.

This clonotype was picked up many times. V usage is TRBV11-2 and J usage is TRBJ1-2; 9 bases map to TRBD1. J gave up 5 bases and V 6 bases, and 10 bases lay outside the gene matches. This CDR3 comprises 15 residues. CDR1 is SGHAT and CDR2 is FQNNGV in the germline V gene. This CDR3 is CASRSPGQGFYGYTF. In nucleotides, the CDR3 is TGTGCCAGCAGATCACCGGGACAGGGATTTTATGGCTACACCTTC.

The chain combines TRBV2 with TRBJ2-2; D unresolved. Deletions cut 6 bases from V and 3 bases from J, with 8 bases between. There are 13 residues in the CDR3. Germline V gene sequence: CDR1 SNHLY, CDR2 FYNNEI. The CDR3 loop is CASRVKDTGELFF. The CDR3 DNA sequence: TGTGCCAGCAGGGTGAAGGACACCGGGGAGCTGTTTTTT.

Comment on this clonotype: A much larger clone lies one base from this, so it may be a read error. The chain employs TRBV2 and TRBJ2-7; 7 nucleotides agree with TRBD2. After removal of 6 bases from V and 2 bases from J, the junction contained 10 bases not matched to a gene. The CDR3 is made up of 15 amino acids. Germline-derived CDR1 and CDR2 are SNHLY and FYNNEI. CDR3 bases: TGTGCCAGCAGGGGGGGGGGAGGAGCGGCCTACGAGCAGTACTTC. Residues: CASRGGGGAAYEQYF.

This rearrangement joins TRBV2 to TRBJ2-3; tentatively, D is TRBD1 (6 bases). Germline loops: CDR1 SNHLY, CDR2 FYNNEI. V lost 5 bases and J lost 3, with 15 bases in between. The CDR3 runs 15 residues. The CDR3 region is CASSLSGHETDTQYF. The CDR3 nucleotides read TGTGCCAGCAGTTTGTCGGGACACGAAACAGATACGCAGTATTTT.

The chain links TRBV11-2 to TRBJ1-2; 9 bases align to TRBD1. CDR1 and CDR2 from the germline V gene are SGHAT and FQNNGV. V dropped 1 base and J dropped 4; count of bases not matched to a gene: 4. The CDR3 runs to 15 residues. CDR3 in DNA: TGTGCCAGCAGCTTAGCCAGGACAGGGGCCTATGGCTACACCTTC. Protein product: CASSLARTGAYGYTF.

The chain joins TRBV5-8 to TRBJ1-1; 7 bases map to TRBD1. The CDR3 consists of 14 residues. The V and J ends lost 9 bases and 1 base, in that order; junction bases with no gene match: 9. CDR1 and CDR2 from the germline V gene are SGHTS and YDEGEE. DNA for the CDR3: TGTGCCACTTTGATACAGGGGTGGAACACTGAAGCTTTCTTT. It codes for CATLIQGWNTEAFF.

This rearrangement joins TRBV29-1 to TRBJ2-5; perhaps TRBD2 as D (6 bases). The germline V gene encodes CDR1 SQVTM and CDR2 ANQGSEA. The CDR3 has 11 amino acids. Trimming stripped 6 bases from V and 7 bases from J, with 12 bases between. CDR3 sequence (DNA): TGCAGCGTCGGGGACGGGGGGACCCAGTACTTC. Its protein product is CSVGDGGTQYF.

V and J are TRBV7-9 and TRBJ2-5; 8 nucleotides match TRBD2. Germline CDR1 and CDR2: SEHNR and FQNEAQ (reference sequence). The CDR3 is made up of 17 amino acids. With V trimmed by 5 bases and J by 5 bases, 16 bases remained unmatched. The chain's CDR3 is CASSPDALGLVGETQYF. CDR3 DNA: TGTGCCAGCAGCCCGGACGCTTTGGGACTAGTTGGGGAGACCCAGTACTTC.

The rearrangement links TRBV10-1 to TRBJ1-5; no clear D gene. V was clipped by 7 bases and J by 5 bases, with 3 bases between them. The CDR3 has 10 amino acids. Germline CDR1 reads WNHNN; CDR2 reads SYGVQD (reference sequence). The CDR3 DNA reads TGCGCCAGCAAAGATCAGCCCCAGCATTTT. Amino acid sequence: CASKDQPQHF.

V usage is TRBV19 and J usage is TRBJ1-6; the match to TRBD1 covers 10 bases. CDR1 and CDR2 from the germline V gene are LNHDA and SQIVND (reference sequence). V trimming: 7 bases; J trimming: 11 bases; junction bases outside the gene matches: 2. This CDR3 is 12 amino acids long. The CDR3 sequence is CASMGQGTPLHF. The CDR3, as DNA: TGTGCCAGTATGGGACAGGGGACACCCCTCCACTTT.